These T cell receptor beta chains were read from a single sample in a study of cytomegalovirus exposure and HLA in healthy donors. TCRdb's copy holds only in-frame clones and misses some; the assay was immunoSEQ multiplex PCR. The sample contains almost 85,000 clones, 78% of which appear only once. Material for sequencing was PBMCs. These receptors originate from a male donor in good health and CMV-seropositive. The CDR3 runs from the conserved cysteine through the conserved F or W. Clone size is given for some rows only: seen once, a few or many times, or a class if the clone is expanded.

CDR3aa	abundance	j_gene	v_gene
CASTPGQGKSGNTIYF	-	TRBJ1-3	TRBV25-1
CASSSAVTFGEQYF	-	TRBJ2-7	TRBV5-1
CASRQSLWDRGLDWVSTEAFF	-	TRBJ1-1	TRBV4-1
CASSAGEGYEQYF	-	TRBJ2-7	TRBV6-1
CASSLTGPSEQYF	few	TRBJ2-7	TRBV27
CASSQGASGIRPPYEQYF	-	TRBJ2-7	TRBV4-1
CAITPRAAGVSYNEQFF	few	TRBJ2-1	TRBV10-3
CASSQTGGKVYEQYF	few	-	TRBV7-8
CASSVDGVYNEQFF	-	TRBJ2-1	TRBV9
CATTVDINYGYTF	-	TRBJ1-2	TRBV2
CASSHVPGHRGGLNYGYTF	-	TRBJ1-2	TRBV4-2
CASSVLAGGGYEQYF	-	TRBJ2-7	TRBV2
CSVGGPGELFF	-	TRBJ2-2	TRBV29-1
CASSFSGTGDEKLFF	once	TRBJ1-4	TRBV28
CASSLSIAGVHEQFF	-	TRBJ2-1	TRBV5-6
CASSLVSGQETQYF	-	TRBJ2-5	TRBV7-2
CASSSGFSSYNEQFF	-	TRBJ2-1	TRBV27
CAWSNRGGLKQYF	-	TRBJ2-7	TRBV30
CASSRGLAGSYEQYF	-	TRBJ2-7	TRBV5-6
CASSFRDTASHYNEQFF	-	TRBJ2-1	TRBV7-8
CASSLTGDINQPQHF	-	TRBJ1-5	TRBV5-1
CASSPFRQGMGGYTF	-	TRBJ1-2	TRBV28
CASSQAMETQYF	-	TRBJ2-5	TRBV14
CASSFLAGGSTDTQYF	-	TRBJ2-3	TRBV5-1
CASSPGLAINEQFF	-	TRBJ2-1	TRBV10-2
CASSLRRGGRTDTQYF	-	TRBJ2-3	TRBV28
CASSDSGAGTDTQYF	-	TRBJ2-3	TRBV6-4
CASSPTGTRGNEQFF	-	TRBJ2-1	TRBV7-9
CASRSTSGAYEQYF	-	TRBJ2-7	TRBV6-5
CASSYRGQNYGYTF	-	TRBJ1-2	TRBV6-5
CASQSGRPTESQYF	-	TRBJ2-5	TRBV19
CASSMRGYEQYF	-	TRBJ2-7	TRBV19
CDSRPAGKETQYF	few	TRBJ2-5	TRBV4-1
CASSQDSAVDGLAAYEQYF	-	TRBJ2-7	TRBV14
CASSLRRGETQYF	-	TRBJ2-5	TRBV7-2
CASRPGQDTGELFF	few	TRBJ2-2	TRBV10-3
CASKDRVSTEAFF	-	TRBJ1-1	TRBV6-5
CASSRTGANYEQYF	-	TRBJ2-7	TRBV27
CAITHTKYNEQFF	-	TRBJ2-1	TRBV10-3
CASSLGQFTEAFF	few	TRBJ1-1	TRBV5-1
CASSIKAGGFNEQFF	-	TRBJ2-1	TRBV19
CASSPLGGTGEQYF	-	TRBJ2-7	TRBV18
CASSIWTGGVEQYF	-	TRBJ2-7	TRBV6-5
CASSGNSGETQYF	-	TRBJ2-5	TRBV6-4
CASSPGGAGANVLTF	-	TRBJ2-6	TRBV11-3
CASSLAAGLATNEKLFF	-	TRBJ1-4	TRBV7-6
CASSLIGGTLRGDEQFF	once	TRBJ2-1	TRBV5-1
CASNHGLAGETQYF	-	TRBJ2-5	TRBV7-9
CASSPGTSGLRGYNEQFF	-	TRBJ2-1	TRBV9
CASSPEREVGYNEQFF	-	TRBJ2-1	TRBV27
CASSYTGYNEQFF	once	TRBJ2-1	TRBV6-5
CASSLRQGLGSGANVLTF	few	TRBJ2-6	TRBV11-3